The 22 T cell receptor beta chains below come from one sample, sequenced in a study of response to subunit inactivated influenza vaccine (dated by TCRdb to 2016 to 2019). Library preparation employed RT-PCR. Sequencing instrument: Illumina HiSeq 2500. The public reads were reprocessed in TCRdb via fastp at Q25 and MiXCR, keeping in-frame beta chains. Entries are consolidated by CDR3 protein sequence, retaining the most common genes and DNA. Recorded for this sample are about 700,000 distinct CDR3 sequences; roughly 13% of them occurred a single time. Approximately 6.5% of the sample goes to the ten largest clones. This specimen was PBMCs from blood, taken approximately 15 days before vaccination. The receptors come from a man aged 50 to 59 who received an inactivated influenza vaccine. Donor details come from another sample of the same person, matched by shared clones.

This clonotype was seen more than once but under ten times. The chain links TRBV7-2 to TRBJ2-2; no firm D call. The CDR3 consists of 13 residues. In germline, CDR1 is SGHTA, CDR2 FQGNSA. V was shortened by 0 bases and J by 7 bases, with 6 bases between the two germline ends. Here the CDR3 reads CASSLADLGELFF. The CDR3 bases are TGTGCCAGCAGCTTAGCCGACCTCGGGGAGCTGTTTTTT.

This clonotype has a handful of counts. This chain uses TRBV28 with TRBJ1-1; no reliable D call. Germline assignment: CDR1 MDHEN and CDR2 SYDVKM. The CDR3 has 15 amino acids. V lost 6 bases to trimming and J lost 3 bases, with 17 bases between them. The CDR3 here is CASRVSLSGHTEAFF. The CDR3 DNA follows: TGTGCCAGCAGAGTGTCCCTTTCGGGTCACACTGAAGCTTTCTTT.

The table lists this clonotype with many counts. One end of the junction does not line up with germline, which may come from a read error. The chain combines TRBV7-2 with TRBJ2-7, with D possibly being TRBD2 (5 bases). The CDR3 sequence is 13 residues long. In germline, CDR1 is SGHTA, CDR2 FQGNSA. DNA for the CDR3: TGCGCCAGCAGCTTCGGCGGGTCCTACGAGCAGTACTTC. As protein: CASSFGGSYEQYF.

Here the CDR3 reads CASSVGPGGVTYEQYF. The CDR3 nucleotides are TGTGCCAGCAGCGTCGGTCCAGGAGGGGTTACCTACGAGCAGTACTTC. The chain links TRBV9 to TRBJ2-7, with a tentative D call TRBD2 (6 bases). V dropped 2 bases and J dropped 2 bases, with 17 bases sitting between them. CDR3 size: 16 residues. Per germline, CDR1 SGDLS and CDR2 YYNGEE.

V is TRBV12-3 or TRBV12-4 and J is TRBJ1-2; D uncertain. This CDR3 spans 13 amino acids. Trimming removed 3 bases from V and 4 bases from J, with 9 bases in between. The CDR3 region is CASSFAPIYGYTF. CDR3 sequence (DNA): TGTGCCAGCAGTTTTGCGCCAATCTATGGCTACACCTTC.

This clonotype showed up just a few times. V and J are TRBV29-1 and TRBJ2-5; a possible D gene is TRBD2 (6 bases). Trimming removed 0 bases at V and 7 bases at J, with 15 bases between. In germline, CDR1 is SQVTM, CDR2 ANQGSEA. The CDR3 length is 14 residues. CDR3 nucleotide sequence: TGCAGCGTTGAAGATCGGAGGGGACCTGGGACCCAGTACTTC. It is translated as CSVEDRRGPGTQYF.

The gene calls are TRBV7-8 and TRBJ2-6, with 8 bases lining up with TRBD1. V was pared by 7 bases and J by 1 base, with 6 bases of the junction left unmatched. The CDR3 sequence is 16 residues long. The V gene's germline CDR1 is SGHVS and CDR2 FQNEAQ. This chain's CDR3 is CASIRDRKSGANVLTF. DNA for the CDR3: TGTGCCAGCATCCGGGACAGGAAATCTGGGGCCAACGTCCTGACTTTC. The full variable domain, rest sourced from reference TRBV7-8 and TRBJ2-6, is GAGVSQSPRYKVAKRGQDVALRCDPISGHVSLFWYQQALGQGPEFLTYFQNEAQLDKSGLPSDRFFAERPEGSVSTLKIQRTQQEDSAVYLCASIRDRKSGANVLTFGAGSRLTVL.

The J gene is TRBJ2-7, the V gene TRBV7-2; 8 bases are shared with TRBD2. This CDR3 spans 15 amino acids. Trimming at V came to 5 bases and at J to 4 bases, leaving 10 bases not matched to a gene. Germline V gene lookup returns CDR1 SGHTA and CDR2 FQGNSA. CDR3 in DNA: TGTGCCAGCAGCCCTAGTTCGGGGGGGATTTACGAGCAGTACTTC. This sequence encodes CASSPSSGGIYEQYF.

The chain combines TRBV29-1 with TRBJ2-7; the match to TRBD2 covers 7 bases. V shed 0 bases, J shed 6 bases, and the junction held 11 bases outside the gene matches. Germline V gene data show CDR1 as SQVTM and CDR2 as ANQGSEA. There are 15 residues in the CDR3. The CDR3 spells CSVEDGTGGSGEQYF. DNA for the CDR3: TGCAGCGTTGAAGACGGGACGGGAGGAAGCGGCGAGCAGTACTTC.

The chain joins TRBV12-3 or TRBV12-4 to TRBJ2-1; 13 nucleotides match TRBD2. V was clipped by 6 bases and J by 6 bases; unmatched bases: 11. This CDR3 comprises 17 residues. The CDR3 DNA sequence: TGTGCCAGCAGCTCCCGGACTAGCGGGGGACCCTCCAATGAGCAGTTCTTC. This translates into CASSSRTSGGPSNEQFF.

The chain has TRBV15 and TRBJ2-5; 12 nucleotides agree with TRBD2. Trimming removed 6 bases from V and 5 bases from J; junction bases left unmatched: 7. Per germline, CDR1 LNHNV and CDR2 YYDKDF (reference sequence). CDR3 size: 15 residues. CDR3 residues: CATSLTSGSLETQYF. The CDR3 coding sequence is TGTGCCACCAGTTTGACTAGCGGGAGTTTGGAGACCCAGTACTTC.

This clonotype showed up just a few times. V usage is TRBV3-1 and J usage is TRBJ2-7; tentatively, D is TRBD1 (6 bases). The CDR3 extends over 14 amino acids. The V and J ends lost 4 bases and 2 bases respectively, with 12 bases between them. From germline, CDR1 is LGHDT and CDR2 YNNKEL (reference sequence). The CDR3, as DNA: TGTGCCAGCAGCCCGATGCACAGGGCCTACGAGCAGTACTTC. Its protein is CASSPMHRAYEQYF.

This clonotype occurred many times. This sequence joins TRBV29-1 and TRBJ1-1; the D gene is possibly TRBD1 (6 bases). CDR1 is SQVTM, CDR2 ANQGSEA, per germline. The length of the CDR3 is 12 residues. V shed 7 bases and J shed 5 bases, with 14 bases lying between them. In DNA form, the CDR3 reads TGCAGCGGGGGAGGGGGGAAGACTGAAGCTTTCTTT. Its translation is CSGGGGKTEAFF.

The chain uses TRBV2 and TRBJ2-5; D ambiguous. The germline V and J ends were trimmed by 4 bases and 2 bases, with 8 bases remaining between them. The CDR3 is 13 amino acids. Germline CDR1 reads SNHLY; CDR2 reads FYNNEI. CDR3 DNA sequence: TGTGCCAGCAGTGGTTCCAGTCAAGAGACCCAGTACTTC. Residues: CASSGSSQETQYF.

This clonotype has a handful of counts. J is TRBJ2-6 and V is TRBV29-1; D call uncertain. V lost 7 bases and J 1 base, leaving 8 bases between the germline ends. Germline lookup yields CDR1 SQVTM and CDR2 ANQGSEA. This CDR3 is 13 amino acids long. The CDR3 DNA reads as TGCAGCGCAACAGATTCTGGGGCCAACGTCCTGACTTTC. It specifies CSATDSGANVLTF.

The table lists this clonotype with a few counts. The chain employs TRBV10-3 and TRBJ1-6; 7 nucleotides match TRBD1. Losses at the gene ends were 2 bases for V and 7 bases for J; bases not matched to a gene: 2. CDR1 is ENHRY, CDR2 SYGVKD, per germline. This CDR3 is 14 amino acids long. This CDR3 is CAISEMTGNSPLHF. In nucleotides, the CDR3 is TGTGCCATCAGTGAGATGACAGGGAATTCACCCCTCCACTTT.

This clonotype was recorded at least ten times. The CDR3 DNA is TGCGCCAGCAGCATCGATTCCTCAAAGGTCAATGAGCAGTTCTTC. Its translation is CASSIDSSKVNEQFF. This chain connects TRBV5-1 to TRBJ2-1; D gene uncertain. This CDR3 has 15 amino acids. V lost 4 bases, J lost 6 bases, and 17 bases lay in between. Germline CDR1 SGHRS, CDR2 YFSETQ. Together with reference TRBV5-1 and TRBJ2-1, the CDR3 gives the full variable domain: KAGVTQTPRYLIKTRGQQVTLSCSPISGHRSVSWYQQTPGQGLQFLFEYFSETQRNKGNFPGRFSGRQFSNSRSEMNVSTLELGDSALYLCASSIDSSKVNEQFFGPGTRLTVL.

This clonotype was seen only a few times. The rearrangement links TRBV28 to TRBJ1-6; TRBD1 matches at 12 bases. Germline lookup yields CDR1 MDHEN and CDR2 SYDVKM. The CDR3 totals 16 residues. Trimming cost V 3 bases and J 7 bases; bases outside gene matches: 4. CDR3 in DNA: TGTGCCAGCAGTTTCCGGGACAGGGGGCAAAATTCACCCCTCCACTTT. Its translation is CASSFRDRGQNSPLHF.

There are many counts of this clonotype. The CDR3 region is CSARLTTGVGGYTF. The DNA of the CDR3 is TGCAGTGCTAGATTGACTACAGGGGTCGGGGGCTACACCTTC. The chain carries TRBV20-1 and TRBJ1-2, with 7 bases aligning to TRBD1. V dropped 2 bases and J dropped 8; count of bases not matched to a gene: 11. The CDR3 consists of 14 residues. CDR1 is DFQATT and CDR2 is SNEGSKA in the germline V gene (reference sequence).

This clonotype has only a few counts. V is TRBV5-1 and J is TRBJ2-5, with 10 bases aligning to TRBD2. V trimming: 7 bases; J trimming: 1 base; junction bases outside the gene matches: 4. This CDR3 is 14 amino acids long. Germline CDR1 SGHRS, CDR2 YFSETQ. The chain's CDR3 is CASGSSGGQETQYF. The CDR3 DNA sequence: TGCGCCAGCGGTTCTAGCGGGGGCCAAGAGACCCAGTACTTC.

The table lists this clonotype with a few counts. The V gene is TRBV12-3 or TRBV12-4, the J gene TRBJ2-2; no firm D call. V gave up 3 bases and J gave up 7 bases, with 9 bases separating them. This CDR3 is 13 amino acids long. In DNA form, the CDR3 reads TGTGCCAGCAGTTTCCTCCAGAACGGGGAGCTGTTTTTT. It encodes CASSFLQNGELFF.

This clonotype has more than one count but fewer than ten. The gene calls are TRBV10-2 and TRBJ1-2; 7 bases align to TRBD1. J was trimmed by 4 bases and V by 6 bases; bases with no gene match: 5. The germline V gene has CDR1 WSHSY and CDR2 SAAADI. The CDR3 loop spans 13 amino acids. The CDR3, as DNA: TGCGCCAGCAGCGCGGGACAGACCTATGGCTACACCTTC. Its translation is CASSAGQTYGYTF.